The T cell receptor beta chain under discussion was sequenced for a study of patients and donors after allogeneic stem cell transplantation. TCRdb re-called the RT-PCR reads through MiXCR, storing one row per CDR3 protein. The sample records around 31,000 distinct CDR3 sequences, around 6.8% being singletons. V lost 1 base, J lost 6 bases, and 10 bases lay in between. Germline V gene data show CDR1 as SEHNR and CDR2 as FQNEAQ (reference sequence). The CDR3 consists of 14 residues. Input material: blood, either unsorted or a sorted T cell fraction (not recorded which). This clonotype originated in a human donor who was either an allogeneic HSCT recipient or a stem cell or donor lymphocyte infusion donor (not recorded which). It is not recorded whose cells these are; they may come from a transplant donor. The J gene is TRBJ2-1, the V gene TRBV7-9; no firm D call. The CDR3 sequence is CASSLVLGGNEQFF. The CDR3 coding sequence is TGTGCCAGCAGCTTAGTTTTAGGCGGCAATGAGCAGTTCTTC.